What follows describes a single T cell receptor (beta chain). This record belongs to a study of technical replicates of blood from a few donors. This table comes from immunoSEQ multiplex PCR, and its TCRdb copy is limited to in-frame clones, with some not included. The data contain about 83,000 clones, 96% of them seen just once; the ten biggest clones take up about 0.31%. The ends lost 5 bases at V and 8 bases at J; junction bases unmatched: 9. CDR3 length equals 15 residues. The V gene's germline CDR1 is LNHDA and CDR2 SQIVND (reference sequence). This sequence originates from a human donor in good health. Material: T cells isolated from PBMCs. This chain links TRBV19 with TRBJ1-4; 9 bases agree with TRBD1. The CDR3 DNA reads TGTGCCAGTAGTTTCGGACAGGGGCTAAGAGAAAAACTGTTTTTT. Protein: CASSFGQGLREKLFF.